The 3 T cell receptor beta chains below come from one sample, sequenced in a study of cytomegalovirus exposure and HLA in healthy donors. Vbeta (60) and Jbeta (13) primers were used in the PCR. TCRdb's table, derived via immunoSEQ multiplex PCR, lists solely in-frame clones and lacks some. The table includes around 170,000 clones, roughly 70% detected once. Material for sequencing was PBMCs. Receptors were obtained from a girl aged 5-17 years in good health and CMV-seronegative.

V usage is TRBV4-1 and J usage is TRBJ1-5; 9 positions match TRBD1. J was trimmed by 4 bases and V by 2 bases; bases with no gene match: 3. The CDR3 is made up of 15 amino acids. Germline lookup yields CDR1 MGHRA and CDR2 YSYEKL. In DNA form, the CDR3 reads TGCGCCAGCAGCCAACCGGGACAGGGAAATCAGCCCCAGCATTTT. This codes for CASSQPGQGNQPQHF.

V is TRBV6-6 and J is TRBJ1-2; D may be TRBD1 (6 bases). Germline lookup yields CDR1 MNHNY and CDR2 SVGAGI (reference sequence). Trimming cost V 6 bases and J 7 bases, with 15 bases left between them. The CDR3 loop spans 13 amino acids. CDR3: CASSPRAGAGYTF. CDR3 DNA: TGTGCCAGCAGCCCCAGAGCAGGGGCTGGCTACACCTTC.

This clone was observed a handful of times. CDR3 coding DNA: TGCGCCAGCAGCTTACCCCTAGCGGGGGCTAAAGATACGCAGTATTTT. Amino acids: CASSLPLAGAKDTQYF. The V call is TRBV5-1, the J call TRBJ2-3; 10 bases are shared with TRBD2. The CDR3 has 16 amino acids. CDR1 is SGHRS, CDR2 YFSETQ, per germline. Unmatched junction bases numbered 8, after V lost 2 bases and J lost 5 bases.